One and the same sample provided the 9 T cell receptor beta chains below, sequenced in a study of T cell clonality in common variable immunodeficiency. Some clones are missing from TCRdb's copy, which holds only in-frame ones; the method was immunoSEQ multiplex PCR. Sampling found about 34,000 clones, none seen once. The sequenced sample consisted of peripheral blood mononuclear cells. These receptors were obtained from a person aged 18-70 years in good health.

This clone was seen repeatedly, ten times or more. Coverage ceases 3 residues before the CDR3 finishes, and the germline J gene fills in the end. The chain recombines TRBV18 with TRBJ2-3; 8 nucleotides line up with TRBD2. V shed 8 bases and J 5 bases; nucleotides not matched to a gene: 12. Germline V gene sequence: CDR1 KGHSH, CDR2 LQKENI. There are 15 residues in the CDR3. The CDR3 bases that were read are TGTGCCAGCACGAGGACTAGCCCAAGGGGAGATACG. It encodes CASTRTSPRGDT. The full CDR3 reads CASTRTSPRGDTQYF. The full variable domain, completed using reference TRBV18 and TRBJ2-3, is NAGVMQNPRHLVRRRGQEARLRCSPMKGHSHVYWYRQLPEEGLKFMVYLQKENIIDESGMPKERFSAEFPKEGPSILRIQQVVRGDSAAYFCASTRTSPRGDTQYFGPGTRLTVL.

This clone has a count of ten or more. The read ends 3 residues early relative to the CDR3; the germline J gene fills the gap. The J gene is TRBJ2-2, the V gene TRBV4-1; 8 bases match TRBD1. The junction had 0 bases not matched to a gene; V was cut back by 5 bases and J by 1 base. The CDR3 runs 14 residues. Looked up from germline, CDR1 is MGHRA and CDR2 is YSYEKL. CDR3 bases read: TGCGCCAGCAGCGACAGGGGGAACACCGGGGAG. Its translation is CASSDRGNTGE. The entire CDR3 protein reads CASSDRGNTGELFF.

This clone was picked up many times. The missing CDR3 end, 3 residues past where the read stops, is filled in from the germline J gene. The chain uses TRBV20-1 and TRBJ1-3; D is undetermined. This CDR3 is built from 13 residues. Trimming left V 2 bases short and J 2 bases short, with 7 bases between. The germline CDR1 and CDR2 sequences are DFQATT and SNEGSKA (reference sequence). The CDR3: CSARSGTGNTIYF. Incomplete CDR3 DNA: TGCAGTGCTAGATCAGGTACTGGAAACACC.

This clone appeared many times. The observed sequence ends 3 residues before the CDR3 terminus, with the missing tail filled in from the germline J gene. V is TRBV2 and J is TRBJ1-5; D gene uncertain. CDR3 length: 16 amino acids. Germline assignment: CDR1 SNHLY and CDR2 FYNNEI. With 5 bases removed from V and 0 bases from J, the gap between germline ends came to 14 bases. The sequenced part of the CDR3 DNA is TGTGCCAGCAGTCCCCGCCTCCACATTAGCAATCAGCCC. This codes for CASSPRLHISNQP. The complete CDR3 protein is CASSPRLHISNQPQHF.

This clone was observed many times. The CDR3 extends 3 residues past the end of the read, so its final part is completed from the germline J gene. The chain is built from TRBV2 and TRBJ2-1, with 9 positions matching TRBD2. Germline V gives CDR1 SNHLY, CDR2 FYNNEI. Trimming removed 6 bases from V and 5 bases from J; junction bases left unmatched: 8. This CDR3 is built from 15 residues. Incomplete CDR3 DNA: TGTGCCAGCAGGAAAACCCGACTAGCGGACAATGAG. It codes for CASRKTRLADNE. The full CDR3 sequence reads CASRKTRLADNEQFF. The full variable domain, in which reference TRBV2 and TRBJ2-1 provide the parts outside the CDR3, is EPEVTQTPSHQVTQMGQEVILRCVPISNHLYFYWYRQILGQKVEFLVSFYNNEISEKSEIFDDQFSVERPDGSNFTLKIRSTKLEDSAMYFCASRKTRLADNEQFFGPGTRLTVL.

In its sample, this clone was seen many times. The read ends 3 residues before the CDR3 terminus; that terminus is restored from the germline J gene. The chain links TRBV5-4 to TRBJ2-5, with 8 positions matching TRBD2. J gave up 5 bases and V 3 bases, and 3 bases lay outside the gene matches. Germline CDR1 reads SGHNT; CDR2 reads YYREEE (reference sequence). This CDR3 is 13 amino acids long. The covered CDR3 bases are TGTGCCAGCAGCTCGGGACTAGGGGAGACC. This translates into CASSSGLGET. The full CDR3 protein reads CASSSGLGETQYF.

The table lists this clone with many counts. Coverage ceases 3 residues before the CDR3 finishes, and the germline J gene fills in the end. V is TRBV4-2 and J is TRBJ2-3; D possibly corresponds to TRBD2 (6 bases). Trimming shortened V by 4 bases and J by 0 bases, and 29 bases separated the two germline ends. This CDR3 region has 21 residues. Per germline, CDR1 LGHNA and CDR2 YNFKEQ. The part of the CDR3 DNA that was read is TGTGCCAGCAGCCGCCCGGGACGGACGGACGGAGCGGGCAAGAGCACAGATACG. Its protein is CASSRPGRTDGAGKSTDT. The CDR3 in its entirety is CASSRPGRTDGAGKSTDTQYF.

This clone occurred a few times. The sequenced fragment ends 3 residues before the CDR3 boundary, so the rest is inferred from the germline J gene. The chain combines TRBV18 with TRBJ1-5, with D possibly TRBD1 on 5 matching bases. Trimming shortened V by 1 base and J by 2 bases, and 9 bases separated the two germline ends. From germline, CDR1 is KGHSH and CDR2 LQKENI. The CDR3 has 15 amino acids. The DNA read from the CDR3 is TGTGCCAGCTCACCACGAGGGGCAGGCAATCAGCCC. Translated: CASSPRGAGNQP. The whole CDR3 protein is CASSPRGAGNQPQHF.

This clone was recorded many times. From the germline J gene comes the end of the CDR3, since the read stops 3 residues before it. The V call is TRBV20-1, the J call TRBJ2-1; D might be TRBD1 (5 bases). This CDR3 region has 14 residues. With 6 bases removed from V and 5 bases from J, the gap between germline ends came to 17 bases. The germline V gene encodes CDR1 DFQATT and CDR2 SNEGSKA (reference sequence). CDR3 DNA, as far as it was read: TGCAGTGCACCAAGAATGGGGCCCAACAATGAG. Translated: CSAPRMGPNNE. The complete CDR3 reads CSAPRMGPNNEQFF.